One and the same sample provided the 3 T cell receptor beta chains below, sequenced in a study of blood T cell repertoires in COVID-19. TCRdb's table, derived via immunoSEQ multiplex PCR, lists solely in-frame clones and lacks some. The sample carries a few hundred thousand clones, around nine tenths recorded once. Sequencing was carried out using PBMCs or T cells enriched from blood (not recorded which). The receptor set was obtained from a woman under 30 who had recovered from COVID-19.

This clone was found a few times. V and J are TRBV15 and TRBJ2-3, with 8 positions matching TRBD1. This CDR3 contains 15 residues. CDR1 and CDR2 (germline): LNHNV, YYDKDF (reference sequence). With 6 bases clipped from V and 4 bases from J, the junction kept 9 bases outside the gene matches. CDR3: CATSQGQGASDTQYF. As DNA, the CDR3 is TGTGCCACCAGTCAGGGGCAGGGGGCATCAGATACGCAGTATTTT.

The CDR3: CASSPGTGGFSYNSPLHF. The CDR3 region has the DNA TGTGCCAGCAGTCCCGGGACAGGGGGCTTCTCCTATAATTCACCCCTCCACTTT. The chain is built from TRBV25-1 and TRBJ1-6, with 12 nucleotides matching TRBD1. This CDR3 is 18 amino acids long. V lost 5 bases to trimming and J lost 0 bases; unmatched junction nucleotides: 5. In germline, CDR1 is MGHDK, CDR2 SYGVNS.

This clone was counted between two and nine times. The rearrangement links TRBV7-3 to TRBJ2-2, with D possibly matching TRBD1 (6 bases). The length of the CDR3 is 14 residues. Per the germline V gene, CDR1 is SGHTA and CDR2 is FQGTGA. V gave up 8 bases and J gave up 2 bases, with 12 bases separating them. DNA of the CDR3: TGTGCCAGCCGAAGGACAGTCAACACCGGGGAGCTGTTTTTT. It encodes CASRRTVNTGELFF.